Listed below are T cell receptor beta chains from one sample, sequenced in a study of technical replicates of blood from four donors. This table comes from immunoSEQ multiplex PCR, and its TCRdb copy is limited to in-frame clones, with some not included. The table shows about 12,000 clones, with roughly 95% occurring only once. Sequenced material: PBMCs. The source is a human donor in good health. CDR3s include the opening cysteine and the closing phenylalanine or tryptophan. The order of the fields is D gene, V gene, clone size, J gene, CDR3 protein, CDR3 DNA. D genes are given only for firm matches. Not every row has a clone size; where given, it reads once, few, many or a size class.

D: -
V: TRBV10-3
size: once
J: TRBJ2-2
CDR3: CAISVGVTGELFF
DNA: TGTGCCATCAGTGTCGGTGTTACCGGGGAGCTGTTTTTT

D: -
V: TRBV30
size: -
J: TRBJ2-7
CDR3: CAWSVGGVLYEQYF
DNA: TGTGCCTGGAGTGTAGGAGGCGTGCTCTACGAGCAGTACTTC

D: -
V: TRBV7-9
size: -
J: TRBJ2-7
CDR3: CASSLGSLLNYEQYF
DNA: TGTGCCAGCAGCTTAGGCAGTCTTTTAAACTACGAGCAGTACTTC

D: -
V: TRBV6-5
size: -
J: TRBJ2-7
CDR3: CASSYRTENSYEQYF
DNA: TGTGCCAGCAGTTACAGGACAGAAAACTCCTACGAGCAGTACTTC

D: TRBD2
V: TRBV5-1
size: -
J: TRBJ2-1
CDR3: CASSSSGGYNEQFF
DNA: TGCGCCAGCTCCTCCTCGGGGGGGTACAATGAGCAGTTCTTC

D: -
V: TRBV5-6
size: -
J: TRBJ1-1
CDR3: CASSWVTGFEAFF
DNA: TGTGCCAGCAGTTGGGTCACGGGGTTTGAAGCTTTCTTT

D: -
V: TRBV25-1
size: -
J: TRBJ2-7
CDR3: CASSEANSYEQYF
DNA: TGTGCCAGCAGTGAAGCTAACTCCTACGAGCAGTACTTC

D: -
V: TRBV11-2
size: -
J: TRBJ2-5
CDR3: CASSEGDGGTQYF
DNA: TGTGCCAGCTCAGAGGGAGACGGGGGGACCCAGTACTTC

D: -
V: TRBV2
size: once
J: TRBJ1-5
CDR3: CASSDLTGGNQPQHF
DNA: TGTGCCAGCAGTGATCTTACCGGGGGCAATCAGCCCCAGCATTTT

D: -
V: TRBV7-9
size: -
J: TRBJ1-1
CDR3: CASSLQLGLDTEAFF
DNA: TGTGCCAGCAGCTTACAGCTGGGCCTGGACACTGAAGCTTTCTTT

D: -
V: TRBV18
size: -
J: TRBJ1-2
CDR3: CASSPRESEQGYGYTF
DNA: TGTGCCAGCTCACCACGGGAATCCGAACAGGGCTATGGCTACACCTTC

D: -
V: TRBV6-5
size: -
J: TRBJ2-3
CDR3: CASSYSRRVPRDTQYF
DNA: TGTGCCAGCAGTTACTCACGACGTGTCCCGAGGGATACGCAGTATTTT

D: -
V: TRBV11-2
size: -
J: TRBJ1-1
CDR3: CASSLLGGRRNTEAFF
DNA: TGTGCCAGCAGCCTTTTGGGAGGTAGGCGGAACACTGAAGCTTTCTTT

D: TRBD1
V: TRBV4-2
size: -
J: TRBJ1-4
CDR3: CASRPQDRGEGNEKLFF
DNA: TGTGCCAGCAGGCCCCAGGACAGGGGGGAGGGTAATGAAAAACTGTTTTTT

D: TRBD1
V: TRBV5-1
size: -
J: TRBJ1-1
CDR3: CATTRGTGGTEAFF
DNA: TGCGCCACCACACGGGGGACAGGGGGCACTGAAGCTTTCTTT

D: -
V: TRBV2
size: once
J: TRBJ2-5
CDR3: CASTLDTGSSLAQYF
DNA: TGTGCCAGCACTTTGGACACGGGCTCCAGTTTGGCCCAGTACTTC

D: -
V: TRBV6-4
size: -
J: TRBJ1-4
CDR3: CASSDSEQLLEKLFF
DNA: TGTGCCAGCAGTGACTCTGAACAGCTCCTTGAAAAACTGTTTTTT

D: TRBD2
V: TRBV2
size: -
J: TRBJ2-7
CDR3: CASREREGPYEQYF
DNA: TGTGCCAGCAGAGAGCGGGAGGGCCCGTACGAGCAGTACTTC

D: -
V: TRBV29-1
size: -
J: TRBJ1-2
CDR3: CSVAGQSYGYTF
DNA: TGCAGCGTTGCAGGACAGAGCTATGGCTACACCTTC

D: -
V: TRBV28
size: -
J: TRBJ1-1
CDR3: CASSPAGTNTEAFF
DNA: TGTGCCAGCAGTCCCGCCGGGACTAACACTGAAGCTTTCTTT

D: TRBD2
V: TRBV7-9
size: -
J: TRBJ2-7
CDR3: CASSSLSGTYSYEQYF
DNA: TGTGCCAGCAGCTCGTTGAGCGGGACTTATTCCTACGAGCAGTACTTC

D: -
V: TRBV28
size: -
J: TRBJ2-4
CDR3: CASSGGGTQNIQYF
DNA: TGTGCCAGCAGTGGGGGGGGCACCCAAAACATTCAGTACTTC

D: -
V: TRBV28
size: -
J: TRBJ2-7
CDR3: CASNPGSSGSGEQYF
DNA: TGTGCCAGCAACCCGGGGTCAAGCGGCTCAGGCGAGCAGTACTTC

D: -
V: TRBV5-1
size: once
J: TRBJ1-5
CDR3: CANPRGGNQPQHF
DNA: TGCGCCAACCCCCGGGGGGGTAATCAGCCCCAGCATTTT

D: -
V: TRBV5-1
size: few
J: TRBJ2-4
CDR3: CASSLGQDESIQYF
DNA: TGCGCCAGCAGCTTGGGACAGGATGAGAGCATTCAGTACTTC

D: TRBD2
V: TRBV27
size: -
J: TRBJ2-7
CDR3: CASRLAGSDEQYF
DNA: TGTGCCAGCAGGTTAGCGGGATCGGACGAGCAGTACTTC

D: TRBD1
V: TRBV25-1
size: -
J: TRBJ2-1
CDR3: CASSGQGINNEQFF
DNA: TGTGCCAGCTCGGGACAGGGGATAAACAATGAGCAGTTCTTC

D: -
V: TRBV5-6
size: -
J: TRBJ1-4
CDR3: CASSLGRATNEKLFF
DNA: TGTGCCAGCAGCTTGGGGAGAGCAACTAATGAAAAACTGTTTTTT

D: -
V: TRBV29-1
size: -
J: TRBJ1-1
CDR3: CSGGPRTNTEAFF
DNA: TGCAGCGGGGGGCCCAGAACGAACACTGAAGCTTTCTTT

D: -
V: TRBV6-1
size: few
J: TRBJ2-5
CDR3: CASSEAGGQETQYF
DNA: TGTGCCAGCAGTGAAGCGGGGGGCCAAGAGACCCAGTACTTC

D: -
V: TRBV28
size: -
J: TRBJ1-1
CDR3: CASSLTAWNTEAFF
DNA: TGTGCCAGCAGTTTGACAGCTTGGAACACTGAAGCTTTCTTT

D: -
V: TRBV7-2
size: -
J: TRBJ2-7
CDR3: CASSFSGSYEQYF
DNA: TGTGCCAGCAGCTTCAGCGGTAGCTACGAGCAGTACTTC

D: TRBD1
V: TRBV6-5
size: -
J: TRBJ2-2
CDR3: CASSTRQGWTGELFF
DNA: TGTGCCAGCAGTACCCGACAGGGATGGACCGGGGAGCTGTTTTTT